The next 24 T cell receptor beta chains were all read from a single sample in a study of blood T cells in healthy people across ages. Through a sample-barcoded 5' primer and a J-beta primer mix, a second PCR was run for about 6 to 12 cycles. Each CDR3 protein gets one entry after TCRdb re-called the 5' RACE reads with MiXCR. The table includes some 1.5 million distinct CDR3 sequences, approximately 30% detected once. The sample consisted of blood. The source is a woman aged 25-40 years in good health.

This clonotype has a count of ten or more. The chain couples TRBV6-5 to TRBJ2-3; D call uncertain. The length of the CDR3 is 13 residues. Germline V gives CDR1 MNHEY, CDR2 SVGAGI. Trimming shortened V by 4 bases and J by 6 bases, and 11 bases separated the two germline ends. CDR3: CASSSSRRDTQYF. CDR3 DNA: TGTGCCAGCAGTTCATCCCGTCGGGATACGCAGTATTTT.

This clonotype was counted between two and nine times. CDR3 sequence (DNA): TGTGCCAGCAGTCCCTCGTGGCGAGCCAAAAACATTCAGTACTTC. Its protein is CASSPSWRAKNIQYF. V usage is TRBV28 and J usage is TRBJ2-4; D is unclear. There are 15 residues in the CDR3. Germline assignment: CDR1 MDHEN and CDR2 SYDVKM. The V end was cut by 5 bases, the J end by 0 bases, with 11 bases between.

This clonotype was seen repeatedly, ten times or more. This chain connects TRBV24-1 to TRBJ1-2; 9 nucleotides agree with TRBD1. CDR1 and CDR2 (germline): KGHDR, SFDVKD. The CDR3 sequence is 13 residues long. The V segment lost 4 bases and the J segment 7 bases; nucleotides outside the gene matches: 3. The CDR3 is CATSEQGARGYTF. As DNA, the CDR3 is TGTGCCACCAGTGAACAGGGGGCGCGTGGCTACACCTTC.

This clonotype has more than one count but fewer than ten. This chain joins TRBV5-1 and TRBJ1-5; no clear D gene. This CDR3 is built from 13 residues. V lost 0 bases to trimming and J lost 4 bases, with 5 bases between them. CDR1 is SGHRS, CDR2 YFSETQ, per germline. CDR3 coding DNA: TGCGCCAGCAGCTTGGTATTAAATCAGCCCCAGCATTTT. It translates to CASSLVLNQPQHF. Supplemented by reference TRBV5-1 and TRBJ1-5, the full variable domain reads KAGVTQTPRYLIKTRGQQVTLSCSPISGHRSVSWYQQTPGQGLQFLFEYFSETQRNKGNFPGRFSGRQFSNSRSEMNVSTLELGDSALYLCASSLVLNQPQHFGDGTRLSIL.

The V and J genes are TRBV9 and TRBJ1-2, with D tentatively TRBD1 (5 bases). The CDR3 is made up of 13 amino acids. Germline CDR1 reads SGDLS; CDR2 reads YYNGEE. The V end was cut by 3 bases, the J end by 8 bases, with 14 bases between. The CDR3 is CASSAGGSWGYTF. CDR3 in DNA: TGTGCCAGCAGCGCGGGGGGGTCCTGGGGCTACACCTTC.

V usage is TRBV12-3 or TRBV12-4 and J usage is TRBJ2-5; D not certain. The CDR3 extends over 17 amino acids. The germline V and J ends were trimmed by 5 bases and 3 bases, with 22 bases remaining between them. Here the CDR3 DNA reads TGTGCCAGCAGTCTGGGGTTCGAGGATTTTAGAGAAGAGACCCAGTACTTC. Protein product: CASSLGFEDFREETQYF.

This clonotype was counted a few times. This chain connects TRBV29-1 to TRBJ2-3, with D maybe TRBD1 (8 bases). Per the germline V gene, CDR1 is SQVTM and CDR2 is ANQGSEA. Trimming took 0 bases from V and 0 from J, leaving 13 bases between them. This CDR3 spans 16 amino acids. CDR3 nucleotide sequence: TGCAGCGTTGAAGATCAGCGGGACAGGAGCACAGATACGCAGTATTTT. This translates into CSVEDQRDRSTDTQYF.

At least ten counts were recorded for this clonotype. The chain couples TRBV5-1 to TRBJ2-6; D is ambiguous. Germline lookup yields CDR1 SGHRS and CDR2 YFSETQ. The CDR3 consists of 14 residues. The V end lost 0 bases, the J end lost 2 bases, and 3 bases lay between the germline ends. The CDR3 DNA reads TGCGCCAGCAGCTTGGATGCTGGGGCCAACGTCCTGACTTTC. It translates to CASSLDAGANVLTF.

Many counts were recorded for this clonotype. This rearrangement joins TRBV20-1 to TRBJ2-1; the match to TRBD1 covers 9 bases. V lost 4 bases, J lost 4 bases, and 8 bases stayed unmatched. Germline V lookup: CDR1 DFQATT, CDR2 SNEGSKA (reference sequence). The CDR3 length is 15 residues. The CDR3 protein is CSATPGQGIYNEQFF. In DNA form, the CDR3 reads TGCAGTGCTACTCCGGGACAGGGAATTTACAATGAGCAGTTCTTC.

In nucleotides, the CDR3 is TGTGCCAGCAGCCGTTACGGATCGACCAGTCGGGGCCTCCAGGAGACCCAGTACTTC. It translates to CASSRYGSTSRGLQETQYF. This chain links TRBV3-1 with TRBJ2-5, with D possibly being TRBD1 or TRBD2 (5 bases each). Trimming shortened V by 4 bases and J by 5 bases, and 29 bases separated the two germline ends. CDR3 length: 19 amino acids. From germline, CDR1 is LGHDT and CDR2 YNNKEL (reference sequence).

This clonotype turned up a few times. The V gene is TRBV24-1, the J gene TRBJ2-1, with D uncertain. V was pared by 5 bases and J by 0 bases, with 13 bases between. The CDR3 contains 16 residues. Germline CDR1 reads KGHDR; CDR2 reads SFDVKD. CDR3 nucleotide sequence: TGTGCCACCAGTGGCCAGCCTCAGAGCTCCTACAATGAGCAGTTCTTC. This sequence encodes CATSGQPQSSYNEQFF.

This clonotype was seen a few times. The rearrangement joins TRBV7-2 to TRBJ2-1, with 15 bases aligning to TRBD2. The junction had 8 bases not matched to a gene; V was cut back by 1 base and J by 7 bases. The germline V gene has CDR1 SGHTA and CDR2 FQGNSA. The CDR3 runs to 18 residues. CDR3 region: CASSLGTSGGAGLNEQFF. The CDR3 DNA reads TGTGCCAGCAGCTTAGGGACTAGCGGGGGGGCCGGACTGAATGAGCAGTTCTTC.

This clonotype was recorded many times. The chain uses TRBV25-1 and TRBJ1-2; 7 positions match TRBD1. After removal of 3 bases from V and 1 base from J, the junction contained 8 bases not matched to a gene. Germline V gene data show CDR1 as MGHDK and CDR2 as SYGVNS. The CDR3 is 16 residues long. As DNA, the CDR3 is TGTGCCAGCAGTGACCACGGGGACAGCGATAACTATGGCTACACCTTC. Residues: CASSDHGDSDNYGYTF.

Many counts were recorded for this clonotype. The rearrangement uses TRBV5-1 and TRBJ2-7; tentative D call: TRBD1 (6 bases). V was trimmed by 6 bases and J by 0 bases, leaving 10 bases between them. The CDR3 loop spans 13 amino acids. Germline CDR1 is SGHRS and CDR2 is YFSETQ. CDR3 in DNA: TGCGCCAGCAACACAGGGAGCTCCTACGAGCAGTACTTC. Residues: CASNTGSSYEQYF.

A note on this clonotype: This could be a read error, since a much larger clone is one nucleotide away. The chain's CDR3 is CSAGPTIAGVREQYF. In DNA form, the CDR3 reads TGCAGTGCTGGACCAACTATCGCGGGAGTGAGGGAGCAGTACTTC. The rearrangement joins TRBV20-1 to TRBJ2-5; 7 nucleotides line up with TRBD2. Germline V lookup: CDR1 DFQATT, CDR2 SNEGSKA (reference sequence). The CDR3 runs to 15 residues. Unmatched junction bases numbered 20, after V lost 5 bases and J lost 11 bases.

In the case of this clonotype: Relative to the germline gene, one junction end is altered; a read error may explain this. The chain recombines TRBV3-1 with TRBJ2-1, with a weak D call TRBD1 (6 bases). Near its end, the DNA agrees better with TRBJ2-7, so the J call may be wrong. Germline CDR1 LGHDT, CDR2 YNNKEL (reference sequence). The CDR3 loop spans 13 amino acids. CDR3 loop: CGSSLRQAYEQYF. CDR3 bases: TGTGGCAGCAGCTTACGACAGGCCTACGAGCAGTACTTC.

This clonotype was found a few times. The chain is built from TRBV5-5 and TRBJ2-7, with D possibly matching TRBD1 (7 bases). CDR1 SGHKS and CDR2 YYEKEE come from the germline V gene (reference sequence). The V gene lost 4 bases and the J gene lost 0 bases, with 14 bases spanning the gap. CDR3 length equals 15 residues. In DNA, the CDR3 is TGTGCCAGCAGCCGGTCCAGGGGGGCCTCCTACGAGCAGTACTTC. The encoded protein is CASSRSRGASYEQYF. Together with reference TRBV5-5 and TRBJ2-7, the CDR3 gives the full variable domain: DAGVTQSPTHLIKTRGQQVTLRCSPISGHKSVSWYQQVLGQGPQFIFQYYEKEERGRGNFPDRFSARQFPNYSSELNVNALLLGDSALYLCASSRSRGASYEQYFGPGTRLTVT.

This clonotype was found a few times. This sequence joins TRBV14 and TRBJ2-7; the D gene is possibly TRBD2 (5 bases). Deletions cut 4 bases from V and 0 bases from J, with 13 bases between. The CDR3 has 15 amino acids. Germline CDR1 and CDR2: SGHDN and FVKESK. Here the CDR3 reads CASSRGFASSYEQYF. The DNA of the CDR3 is TGTGCCAGCAGCCGCGGGTTCGCAAGCTCCTACGAGCAGTACTTC.

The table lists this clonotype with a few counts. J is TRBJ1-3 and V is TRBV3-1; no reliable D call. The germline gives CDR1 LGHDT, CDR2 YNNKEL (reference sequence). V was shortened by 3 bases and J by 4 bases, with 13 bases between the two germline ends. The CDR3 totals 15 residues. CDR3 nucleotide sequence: TGTGCCAGCAGCCATCGAGAAGCGAGAGGAAACACCATATATTTT. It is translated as CASSHREARGNTIYF.

CDR3 in amino acids: CASSVSGPGDYTF. CDR3 sequence (DNA): TGTGCCAGCAGCGTATCGGGACCTGGGGACTACACCTTC. The chain has TRBV9 and TRBJ1-2; D perhaps matches TRBD1 (5 bases). The CDR3 runs to 13 residues. Germline V gene sequence: CDR1 SGDLS, CDR2 YYNGEE. Trimming shortened V by 1 base and J by 10 bases, and 14 bases separated the two germline ends.

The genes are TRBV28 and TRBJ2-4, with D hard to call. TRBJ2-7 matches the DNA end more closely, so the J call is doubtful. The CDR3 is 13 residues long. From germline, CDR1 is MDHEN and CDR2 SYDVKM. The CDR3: CASRNGPFYEQYF. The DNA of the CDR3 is TGTGCCAGCCGGAATGGTCCCTTCTACGAGCAGTACTTC.

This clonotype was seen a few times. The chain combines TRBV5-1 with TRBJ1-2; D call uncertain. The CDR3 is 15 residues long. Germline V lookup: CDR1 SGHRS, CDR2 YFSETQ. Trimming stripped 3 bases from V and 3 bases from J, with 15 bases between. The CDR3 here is CASSSYTGDDYGYTF. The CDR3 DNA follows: TGCGCCAGCAGCTCATACACGGGTGATGACTATGGCTACACCTTC.

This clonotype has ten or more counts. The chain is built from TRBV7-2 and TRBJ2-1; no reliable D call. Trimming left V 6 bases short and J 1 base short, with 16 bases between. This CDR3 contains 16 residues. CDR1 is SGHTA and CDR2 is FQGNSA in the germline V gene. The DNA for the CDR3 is TGTGCCAGCAGTCTAGATTCTACCGGGTCCTACAATGAGCAGTTCTTC. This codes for CASSLDSTGSYNEQFF.

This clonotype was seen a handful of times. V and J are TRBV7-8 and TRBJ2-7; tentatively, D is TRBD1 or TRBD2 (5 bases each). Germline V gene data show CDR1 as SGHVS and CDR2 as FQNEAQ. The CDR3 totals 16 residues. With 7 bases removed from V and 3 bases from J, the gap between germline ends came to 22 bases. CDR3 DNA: TGTGCCAGCACCCCTGGGTGGGGGAGCTCGAGCTACGAGCAGTACTTC. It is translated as CASTPGWGSSSYEQYF.